This T cell receptor (beta chain) was recovered during a study of T-cell memory formation after mild COVID-19. The CDR3 runs 13 residues. Between the trimmed V and J ends, which lost 10 bases and 6 bases, there was a span of 16 bases. CDR1 and CDR2 from the germline V gene are ENHRY and SYGVKD. The study, taken as a whole, reports: Clones that contracted from day 15 to 85 were balanced CD4/CD8, while later expanders leaned CD4+. Contracting CD4+ clones were located mainly in CM and EM, and CD8+ clones in EMRA. Clones from the second wave (peaking day 37) had unconfirmed SARS-CoV-2 specificity.

Regarding this clonotype: The antigen is undetermined.

Sample barcodes and UMIs were carried by the TCR alpha and TCR beta cDNA libraries that 5'RACE generated with constant-segment primers. TCRdb processed the 5' RACE reads anew with MiXCR; each CDR3 protein has one entry. The data contain fewer than 150,000 distinct CDR3 sequences, about 15% of them seen just once; the ten biggest clones take up roughly 5.3%. The sequenced sample consisted of PBMCs or a T cell subset sorted from them (not recorded which). The chain recombines TRBV10-3 with TRBJ2-1; the D gene is possibly TRBD1 (7 bases). This TCR derives from a man aged 18 to 29 who had mild COVID-19 (a few samples of this study predate the infection). Cell type and time point are not known. The CDR3 is CATDREVGNEQFF. DNA of the CDR3: TGTGCCACCGACAGGGAGGTCGGCAATGAGCAGTTCTTC.